One sample yielded the 25 T cell receptor beta chains listed below, sequenced in a study of beta chain features in type 1 diabetes. Investigators reverse transcribed all isolated RNA, so they sequenced expressed TCRB transcripts. Profiled with immunoSEQ multiplex PCR; TCRdb holds only in-frame clones, not every one. The sample gives around 160,000 clones, approximately 52% of which show up once; roughly 0.4% is in the top ten. The sample comprised Tregs from blood. The receptors come from a man aged 18 to 35 in good health.

The table lists this clone with a few counts. The V call is TRBV10-3, the J call TRBJ2-7, with D perhaps matching TRBD1 (6 bases). Germline V lookup: CDR1 ENHRY, CDR2 SYGVKD. The CDR3 spans 13 residues. Between the trimmed V and J ends, which lost 6 bases and 6 bases, there was a span of 15 bases. The DNA for the CDR3 is TGTGCCATCAGGGAACAGGGCTCTGGCGAGCAGTACTTC. Translating gives CAIREQGSGEQYF.

The chain couples TRBV5-1 to TRBJ1-1; 7 bases are a match to TRBD1. This CDR3 region has 14 residues. CDR1 is SGHRS and CDR2 is YFSETQ in the germline V gene. J was trimmed by 0 bases and V by 5 bases; bases with no gene match: 4. The CDR3 bases are TGCGCCAGCAGGGCCGGGACAGTGAACACTGAAGCTTTCTTT. This gives the protein CASRAGTVNTEAFF. Full variable domain (outside the CDR3, taken from reference TRBV5-1 and TRBJ1-1): KAGVTQTPRYLIKTRGQQVTLSCSPISGHRSVSWYQQTPGQGLQFLFEYFSETQRNKGNFPGRFSGRQFSNSRSEMNVSTLELGDSALYLCASRAGTVNTEAFFGQGTRLTVV.

This chain connects TRBV18 to TRBJ2-5; 7 nucleotides agree with TRBD1. The CDR3 totals 13 residues. Looked up from germline, CDR1 is KGHSH and CDR2 is LQKENI. The trim removed 5 bases at V and 4 bases at J, leaving 4 bases unmatched. The CDR3 loop is CASSNRDRETQYF. CDR3 nucleotide sequence: TGTGCCAGCTCAAACCGGGACAGAGAGACCCAGTACTTC.

The chain employs TRBV27 and TRBJ1-6; 7 nucleotides match TRBD1. Germline V gene data show CDR1 as MNHEY and CDR2 as SMNVEV (reference sequence). The CDR3 loop spans 14 amino acids. The junction had 3 bases not matched to a gene; V was cut back by 3 bases and J by 7 bases. CDR3 bases: TGTGCCAGCAGTTTTTACAGGGGCAATTCACCCCTCCACTTT. Translating it yields CASSFYRGNSPLHF.

This sequence joins TRBV7-2 and TRBJ1-5, with D uncertain. V lost 1 base and J lost 3, with 13 bases in between. Germline CDR1 SGHTA, CDR2 FQGNSA. The CDR3 contains 16 residues. CDR3 coding DNA: TGTGCCAGCAGCTTAGTCGGTAGCAGCTCCAATCAGCCCCAGCATTTT. This gives the protein CASSLVGSSSNQPQHF.

V gene TRBV7-2 combines with J gene TRBJ2-3, with 7 bases identical to TRBD2. The CDR3 length is 18 residues. V lost 2 bases to trimming and J lost 1 base; unmatched junction nucleotides: 12. Looked up from germline, CDR1 is SGHTA and CDR2 is FQGNSA. CDR3 sequence (DNA): TGTGCCAGCAGCTTAATCTGGACTGCCCGGGGGGGCACAGATACGCAGTATTTT. Translating it yields CASSLIWTARGGTDTQYF.

The J gene is TRBJ1-1, the V gene TRBV18, with D perhaps TRBD1 (5 bases). Per germline, CDR1 KGHSH and CDR2 LQKENI. With 8 bases removed from V and 1 base from J, the gap between germline ends came to 14 bases. CDR3 length equals 14 residues. The CDR3 here is CASLRGAENTEAFF. The CDR3 bases are TGTGCCAGCCTACGCGGGGCAGAGAACACTGAAGCTTTCTTT.

This chain uses TRBV5-4 with TRBJ1-1; TRBD1 matches 9 bases. The CDR3 covers 14 residues. Germline V gene data show CDR1 as SGHNT and CDR2 as YYREEE (reference sequence). V gave up 2 bases and J gave up 6 bases; unmatched junction bases: 5. The CDR3 region is CASSLNRGRAEAFF. Here the CDR3 DNA reads TGTGCCAGCAGCTTAAACAGGGGGCGGGCTGAAGCTTTCTTT.

V and J are TRBV30 and TRBJ1-4; D perhaps matches TRBD1 (6 bases). The CDR3 sequence is 14 residues long. Trimming left V 3 bases short and J 4 bases short, with 12 bases between. Looked up from germline, CDR1 is GTSNPN and CDR2 is SVGIG (reference sequence). CDR3 in amino acids: CAWSVGGLNEKLFF. The CDR3 region has the DNA TGTGCCTGGAGCGTCGGGGGGCTTAATGAAAAACTGTTTTTT. Full variable domain (rest looked up from reference TRBV30 and TRBJ1-4): SQTIHQWPATLVQPVGSPLSLECTVEGTSNPNLYWYRQAAGRGLQLLFYSVGIGQISSEVPQNLSASRPQDRQFILSSKKLLLSDSGFYLCAWSVGGLNEKLFFGSGTQLSVL.

This chain uses TRBV5-6 with TRBJ2-2, with 10 bases aligning to TRBD1. V lost 4 bases to trimming and J lost 6 bases; unmatched junction nucleotides: 6. Germline V gene data show CDR1 as SGHDT and CDR2 as YYEEEE. This CDR3 is 15 amino acids long. The CDR3 DNA follows: TGTGCCAGCAGCGCGCTAGGACAGGGGGCCGGGGAGCTGTTTTTT. This translates into CASSALGQGAGELFF.

About this clone itself: A read error may account for a junction end that differs from germline. The V call is TRBV6-1, the J call TRBJ2-7; 9 bases match TRBD1. The CDR3 is 13 residues long. Looked up from germline, CDR1 is MNHNS and CDR2 is SASEGT. The chain's CDR3 is CASSEALGQGGDF. As DNA, the CDR3 is TGTGCCAGCAGTGAAGCGCTGGGACAGGGTGGAGACTTC.

The chain has TRBV5-5 and TRBJ2-5, with 8 bases fitting TRBD1. This CDR3 comprises 15 residues. Germline CDR1 and CDR2: SGHKS and YYEKEE (reference sequence). V dropped 1 base and J dropped 5; count of bases not matched to a gene: 7. The CDR3 loop reads CASSLRQGAWETQYF. The CDR3 nucleotides are TGTGCCAGCAGCTTGAGGCAGGGGGCATGGGAGACCCAGTACTTC.

This clone was observed a few times. V usage is TRBV6-5 and J usage is TRBJ2-2, with 12 bases lining up with TRBD1. The CDR3 spans 15 residues. Germline V gene data show CDR1 as MNHEY and CDR2 as SVGAGI. J gave up 3 bases and V 6 bases, and 2 bases lay outside the gene matches. The chain's CDR3 is CASRGTGGDTGELFF. CDR3 DNA sequence: TGTGCCAGCAGAGGGACAGGGGGCGACACCGGGGAGCTGTTTTTT.

This clone was counted a few times. V usage is TRBV5-1 and J usage is TRBJ2-7; possible D gene TRBD1, 6 bases. CDR3 length: 12 residues. CDR1 is SGHRS, CDR2 YFSETQ, per germline. Trimming left V 1 base short and J 7 bases short, with 9 bases between. The CDR3 loop reads CASSLYGTEQYF. The CDR3 DNA reads TGCGCCAGCAGCTTGTATGGGACAGAGCAGTACTTC.

This chain joins TRBV10-1 and TRBJ1-6; a possible D gene is TRBD1 (6 bases). Germline V gene sequence: CDR1 WNHNN, CDR2 SYGVQD (reference sequence). V was shortened by 6 bases and J by 13 bases, with 16 bases between the two germline ends. The length of the CDR3 is 13 residues. The CDR3 loop reads CASRTGRIGPLHF. In nucleotides, the CDR3 is TGCGCCAGCAGGACAGGCCGGATTGGGCCCCTCCACTTT.

To note about this clone: Other DNA sequences of this sample code for an identical CDR3. The chain uses TRBV5-6 and TRBJ1-2, with TRBD1 matching 7 bases. The CDR3 totals 13 residues. Unmatched junction bases numbered 4, after V lost 4 bases and J lost 4 bases. Germline V gives CDR1 SGHDT, CDR2 YYEEEE. DNA of the CDR3: TGTGCCAGCAGCCCGGACAGGATCTATGGCTACACCTTC. Translated, it gives CASSPDRIYGYTF.

The chain recombines TRBV5-1 with TRBJ1-2; D not resolved. CDR3 length: 13 amino acids. The V end lost 2 bases, the J end lost 4 bases, and 9 bases lay between the germline ends. Germline V gene lookup returns CDR1 SGHRS and CDR2 YFSETQ. DNA for the CDR3: TGCGCCAGCAGCTTCGGCACGGGCTATGGCTACACCTTC. It codes for CASSFGTGYGYTF.

This rearrangement joins TRBV4-2 to TRBJ1-6, with TRBD1 matching over 8 bases. CDR1 LGHNA and CDR2 YNFKEQ come from the germline V gene. The CDR3 covers 17 residues. V shed 1 base and J 12 bases; nucleotides not matched to a gene: 14. CDR3 nucleotides: TGTGCCAGCAGCCAAGTTGGAGGGACAGGCAGTCAACGACCCCTCCACTTT. This sequence encodes CASSQVGGTGSQRPLHF.

The V and J genes are TRBV5-1 and TRBJ1-3; tentative D call: TRBD1 (6 bases). The CDR3 is 15 amino acids. Germline assignment: CDR1 SGHRS and CDR2 YFSETQ. V lost 4 bases and J lost 0, with 11 bases in between. For the CDR3, the DNA is TGCGCCAGCAGCACTGGACAGAGCTCTGGAAACACCATATATTTT. Translating gives CASSTGQSSGNTIYF.

The J gene is TRBJ1-1, the V gene TRBV25-1; a weak D match, TRBD1 (6 bases). CDR3 length: 11 residues. CDR1 and CDR2 from the germline V gene are MGHDK and SYGVNS. The ends were cut back, 3 bases at V and 8 bases at J, with 7 bases in the middle. In DNA, the CDR3 is TGTGCCAGCAGTGATGGGACAGAAGCTTTCTTT. Protein sequence: CASSDGTEAFF. Variable domain in full (rest from reference TRBV25-1 and TRBJ1-1): EADIYQTPRYLVIGTGKKITLECSQTMGHDKMYWYQQDPGMELHLIHYSYGVNSTEKGDLSSESTVSRIRTEHFPLTLESARPSHTSQYLCASSDGTEAFFGQGTRLTVV.

The chain has TRBV10-3 and TRBJ2-7; maybe TRBD1 (6 bases). Trimming took off 0 bases at V and 0 bases at J, with 15 bases between the two ends. Germline V gene data show CDR1 as ENHRY and CDR2 as SYGVKD. This CDR3 contains 17 residues. CDR3 nucleotide sequence: TGTGCCATCAGTGAGTCGGGTTTTGACAGGAGCTCCTACGAGCAGTACTTC. It yields the protein CAISESGFDRSSYEQYF.

This clone occurred a few times. This chain connects TRBV28 to TRBJ2-7; D unresolved. The CDR3 length is 13 residues. With 7 bases removed from V and 2 bases from J, the gap between germline ends came to 12 bases. CDR1 and CDR2 (germline): MDHEN, SYDVKM. The CDR3 sequence is CASISRPPYEQYF. The CDR3 bases are TGTGCCAGCATTTCCAGGCCCCCCTACGAGCAGTACTTC.

This clone occurred a few times. The chain employs TRBV5-1 and TRBJ1-1, with D uncertain. This CDR3 contains 13 residues. V was pared by 0 bases and J by 5 bases, with 8 bases between. Germline CDR1 is SGHRS and CDR2 is YFSETQ. CDR3 sequence reads: CASSLAGETEAFF. Here the CDR3 DNA reads TGCGCCAGCAGCTTGGCCGGGGAAACTGAAGCTTTCTTT. Combining the CDR3 with reference TRBV5-1 and TRBJ1-1 gives the whole variable domain KAGVTQTPRYLIKTRGQQVTLSCSPISGHRSVSWYQQTPGQGLQFLFEYFSETQRNKGNFPGRFSGRQFSNSRSEMNVSTLELGDSALYLCASSLAGETEAFFGQGTRLTVV.

There are a few counts of this clone. CDR3 region: CASNARGKGGELFF. The CDR3 DNA sequence: TGTGCCAGTAATGCCAGGGGGAAGGGCGGGGAGCTGTTTTTT. J is TRBJ2-2 and V is TRBV19; 7 nucleotides agree with TRBD1. CDR3 length equals 14 residues. The germline V gene has CDR1 LNHDA and CDR2 SQIVND (reference sequence). J gave up 7 bases and V 7 bases, and 9 bases lay outside the gene matches.

The chain recombines TRBV5-1 with TRBJ1-1, with a tentative D call TRBD1 (6 bases). This CDR3 spans 16 amino acids. Germline assignment: CDR1 SGHRS and CDR2 YFSETQ. With 3 bases removed from V and 0 bases from J, the gap between germline ends came to 15 bases. The DNA of the CDR3 is TGCGCCAGCAGCTGGACGACAGGCCGCCTGAACACTGAAGCTTTCTTT. Translated: CASSWTTGRLNTEAFF. Full variable domain (outside the CDR3, taken from reference TRBV5-1 and TRBJ1-1): KAGVTQTPRYLIKTRGQQVTLSCSPISGHRSVSWYQQTPGQGLQFLFEYFSETQRNKGNFPGRFSGRQFSNSRSEMNVSTLELGDSALYLCASSWTTGRLNTEAFFGQGTRLTVV.